These 6 T cell receptor beta chains were sequenced from one sample in a study of blood T cells in healthy people across ages. PCR was performed a second time for about 7 to 12 cycles using a sample-barcoded 5' primer and a J-beta primer mix. TCRdb analysed the 5' RACE reads with MiXCR anew, one entry per CDR3 protein. The sample yields around 1,600,000 distinct CDR3 sequences, roughly two fifths seen once. Sequencing input: blood. The source is a woman under 30 in good health.

This clonotype was observed many times. The V and J genes are TRBV12-3 or TRBV12-4 and TRBJ2-1; TRBD2 matches at 10 bases. With 6 bases clipped from V and 9 bases from J, the junction kept 11 bases outside the gene matches. The CDR3 is 15 amino acids. Here the CDR3 DNA reads TGTGCCAGCAGGGGCAGCGGGAGGGCCCTCTCTGAGCAGTTCTTC. Amino acids: CASRGSGRALSEQFF.

The chain uses TRBV20-1 and TRBJ2-5; no firm D call. Germline values: CDR1 DFQATT, CDR2 SNEGSKA (reference sequence). The CDR3 extends over 13 amino acids. V was pared by 4 bases and J by 0 bases, with 9 bases between. CDR3 region: CSAMDDYQETQYF. The CDR3 region has the DNA TGCAGTGCTATGGACGACTACCAAGAGACCCAGTACTTC.

The genes are TRBV25-1 and TRBJ1-5; weak D call: TRBD1 (6 bases). V was cut by 4 bases and J by 6 bases, with 13 bases left in between. The CDR3 spans 14 residues. Germline V gene data show CDR1 as MGHDK and CDR2 as SYGVNS. CDR3: CASSAQGEGQPQHF. The CDR3 DNA sequence: TGTGCCAGCAGTGCACAGGGAGAGGGTCAGCCCCAGCATTTT. Full variable domain (missing parts from reference TRBV25-1 and TRBJ1-5): EADIYQTPRYLVIGTGKKITLECSQTMGHDKMYWYQQDPGMELHLIHYSYGVNSTEKGDLSSESTVSRIRTEHFPLTLESARPSHTSQYLCASSAQGEGQPQHFGDGTRLSIL.

The rearrangement joins TRBV20-1 to TRBJ1-1, with D unresolved. CDR3 length: 11 residues. Germline V lookup: CDR1 DFQATT, CDR2 SNEGSKA (reference sequence). V shed 8 bases and J shed 0 bases, with 7 bases lying between them. This CDR3 is CSIEVNTEAFF. CDR3 DNA sequence: TGCAGTATAGAAGTGAACACTGAAGCTTTCTTT.

The V and J genes are TRBV6-5 and TRBJ2-2; weak D call: TRBD2 (5 bases). V lost 0 bases and J 5 bases, leaving 16 bases between the germline ends. The CDR3 is 17 amino acids. Germline lookup yields CDR1 MNHEY and CDR2 SVGAGI. CDR3 in DNA: TGTGCCAGCAGTTACTCGTTAGGAGGCGCCTCGACCGGGGAGCTGTTTTTT. Translated, it gives CASSYSLGGASTGELFF.

In its sample, this clonotype was seen many times. V is TRBV12-3 or TRBV12-4 and J is TRBJ2-3, with unresolved D. This CDR3 spans 14 amino acids. V lost 3 bases and J lost 1, with 8 bases in between. The CDR3, as DNA: TGTGCCAGCAGTTTCACGGGCCGCACAGATACGCAGTATTTT. Protein: CASSFTGRTDTQYF.